Listed below are T cell receptor beta chains from one sample, sequenced in a study of T cell responses to AZD1222 COVID-19 vaccine. The repertoire was sequenced with immunoSEQ multiplex PCR; TCRdb's copy has only in-frame clones and lacks some. This sample has around 120,000 clones, with 70% to 85% found just once. The specimen was peripheral blood, collected 28 days after the second AZD1222 dose. The source of these receptors is an adult who received the AZD1222 COVID-19 vaccine. CDR3s include the opening cysteine and the closing phenylalanine or tryptophan. D genes are given only for firm matches. A clone size is listed for some rows: how often the clone was seen (once, few, many), or a class if it is expanded.

D gene	V gene	clone size	J gene	CDR3 DNA	CDR3 protein
TRBD2	TRBV10-3	once	TRBJ2-3	TGTGCCATCAGTGAGTCGGGGGGGGTCGGAACAGATACGCAGTATTTT	CAISESGGVGTDTQYF
-	TRBV11-2	few	TRBJ1-3	TGTGCCAGCAGTCGTCGTAGCTACTCTGGAAACACCATATATTTT	CASSRRSYSGNTIYF
TRBD1	TRBV7-2	-	TRBJ1-1	TGTGCCAGCAGCCCCGCCGGGACAGCCTTTGAAGCTTTCTTT	CASSPAGTAFEAFF
TRBD2	TRBV3-1/TRBV3-2	few	TRBJ2-1	TGTGCCAGCAGCCCCGACCCTGGACTAGCGGGGAGGGAGCAGTTCTTC	CASSPDPGLAGREQFF
TRBD2	TRBV28	-	TRBJ2-5	TGTGCCAGCAGTTCTAGGAGCGGGGGGGCGTTCAGGGAGACCCAGTACTTC	CASSSRSGGAFRETQYF
-	TRBV18	-	TRBJ2-1	TGTGCCAGCTCACCCCGGGAACTGGCGGCCTACAATGAGCAGTTCTTC	CASSPRELAAYNEQFF
-	TRBV7-8	-	TRBJ2-7	TGTGCCAGCAGCCCCCCGGCCGGGGACGAGCAGTACTTC	CASSPPAGDEQYF
-	TRBV28	-	TRBJ1-5	TGTGCCAGCAGTTTCGAGGGTAGCAGAGGGCATTTT	CASSFEGSRGHF
-	TRBV6-5	-	TRBJ1-4	TGTGCCAGCAGTTACGATCCCAGCCAAACTAATGAAAAACTGTTTTTT	CASSYDPSQTNEKLFF
TRBD2	TRBV18	-	TRBJ2-3	TGTGCCAGCTCACCGCAAGGACTAGCGGGGCCCACAGATACGCAGTATTTT	CASSPQGLAGPTDTQYF
TRBD1	TRBV28	-	TRBJ1-6	TGTGCCAGCAGTCCACCATTGACAGGGACGGGCGATTCACCCCTCCACTTT	CASSPPLTGTGDSPLHF
-	TRBV9	-	TRBJ1-1	TGTGCCAGCAGCGTAGCCAGGGACACTGAAGCTTTCTTT	CASSVARDTEAFF
-	TRBV2	-	TRBJ1-2	TGTGCCAGCAGTGAAGCCGGGTTCGGCTACACCTTC	CASSEAGFGYTF
TRBD1	TRBV19	-	TRBJ2-4	TGTGCCAGTACCCAGACAGGGTCGGACATTCAGTACTTC	CASTQTGSDIQYF